The rows below give T cell receptor beta chains drawn from one sample of a study of blood T cell dynamics during melanoma immunotherapy. Profiled with immunoSEQ multiplex PCR; TCRdb holds only in-frame clones, not every one. This sample has roughly 15,000 clones; roughly 90% occur once, and the top ten carry less than 6%. The starting material was blood, obtained from a patient treated with checkpoint blockade. These receptors all stem from a human donor with melanoma. The CDR3 runs from the conserved cysteine through the conserved F or W. The order of the fields is CDR3 DNA, CDR3 protein, V gene, clone size, J gene, CDR3 length, D gene. A D gene is named only where the DNA matches it firmly. Rows give clone size only sometimes, using once, few, many, or a class for an expanded clone.

TGTGCCAGTAGTACAATCAGTGGTGAAAAACTGTTTTTT,CASSTISGEKLFF,TRBV19,.,TRBJ1-4,13,.
TGTGCCAGCAGTGACGTGGGACTAGCCGCGGAGACCCAGTACTTC,CASSDVGLAAETQYF,TRBV2,.,TRBJ2-5,15,TRBD2
TGTGCCAGCAGGACCCCGACAGGGAACTATGGCTACACCTTC,CASRTPTGNYGYTF,TRBV6-5,.,TRBJ1-2,14,TRBD1
TGTGCCAGCACTTTAAGCCCCCTAGGGACCTACGAGCAGTACTTC,CASTLSPLGTYEQYF,TRBV28,.,TRBJ2-7,15,.
TGTGCCAGCAGCTTAGCATTTGGAGAGCAGTTCTTC,CASSLAFGEQFF,TRBV7-8,.,TRBJ2-1,12,.
TGTGCCAGCAGCTCACCCCGGACAGGAGCAATGAACACTGAAGCTTTCTTT,CASSSPRTGAMNTEAFF,TRBV7-9,.,TRBJ1-1,17,TRBD1
TGTGCCTGGAGCATTACTAGCGACCCCCTCTACAATGAGCAGTTCTTC,CAWSITSDPLYNEQFF,TRBV30,.,TRBJ2-1,16,TRBD2
TGTGCCTGGAGTGGTTTGGATCAGCCCCAGCATTTT,CAWSGLDQPQHF,TRBV30,.,TRBJ1-5,12,.
TGTGCCAGCAGTGTGCAGGGGGCCCATGGAAACACCATATATTTT,CASSVQGAHGNTIYF,TRBV28,.,TRBJ1-3,15,TRBD1
TGTGCCAGTAGTGTTTTCGGACTAGCGGGAGGGGAGCAGTTCTTC,CASSVFGLAGGEQFF,TRBV19,.,TRBJ2-1,15,TRBD2
TGTGCCAGTAGTGGGGGGCAGTATCAGCCCCAGCATTTT,CASSGGQYQPQHF,TRBV19,.,TRBJ1-5,13,.
TGTGCCAGCAGTTTAGACACCCGAGGCCAGCCCCAGCATTTT,CASSLDTRGQPQHF,TRBV28,once,TRBJ1-5,14,.
TGTGCCAGCAGGCCTCAGGGGAGTGGCTACACCTTC,CASRPQGSGYTF,TRBV27,.,TRBJ1-2,12,.
TGTGCCAGCAGCCAGGGACTAGCGGGAGCCGAGCAGTACTTC,CASSQGLAGAEQYF,TRBV4-2,once,TRBJ2-7,14,TRBD2
TGTGCCAGCAGTTACTCCTCAATACAAGAGACCCAGTACTTC,CASSYSSIQETQYF,TRBV6-5,.,TRBJ2-5,14,.
TGTGCCAGCGGGATAGCGGGATCGGTTGGCGAGCAGTACTTC,CASGIAGSVGEQYF,TRBV5-4,.,TRBJ2-7,14,TRBD2
TGCGCCAGCAGCACGGGGACTAGCGGGAGTGGAGAGACCCAGTACTTC,CASSTGTSGSGETQYF,TRBV5-1,.,TRBJ2-5,16,TRBD2
TGTGCCAGCCGGGGAATGAACACTGAAGCTTTCTTT,CASRGMNTEAFF,TRBV2,.,TRBJ1-1,12,.
TGTGCCAGCAGCGTAGCCCTAGCGGGAGGCGACCAAGAGACCCAGTACTTC,CASSVALAGGDQETQYF,TRBV9,.,TRBJ2-5,17,TRBD2
TGTGCCAGCAGCGCAGCGGGAGGCCCCGGCAATGAGCAGTTCTTC,CASSAAGGPGNEQFF,TRBV9,.,TRBJ2-1,15,TRBD2
TGCGCCAGCAGGGGACAGGGCATCGAGAAACTGTTTTTT,CASRGQGIEKLFF,TRBV5-1,.,TRBJ1-4,13,TRBD1
TGCGCCAGCAACAGGGCGGGAGGGCCTCAAGAGCAGTACTTC,CASNRAGGPQEQYF,TRBV5-1,.,TRBJ2-7,14,TRBD2
TGTGCCTGGGCCCGCGGGATTATTACAGATACGCAGTATTTT,CAWARGIITDTQYF,TRBV30,.,TRBJ2-3,14,.
TGTGCCAGCAGCTTAAGTTCGGCCAATGAGCAGTTCTTC,CASSLSSANEQFF,TRBV7-3,.,TRBJ2-1,13,.
TGTGCCAGCGGTTTTGTGGGTGCCGGAAACACCATATATTTT,CASGFVGAGNTIYF,TRBV13,.,TRBJ1-3,14,.
TGTGCCAGCAGCTTAGGGTTGTGGAACACCGGGGAGCTGTTTTTT,CASSLGLWNTGELFF,TRBV7-2,.,TRBJ2-2,15,.
TGTGCCAGCAGCCAATATGGCTACACCTTC,CASSQYGYTF,TRBV7-2,.,TRBJ1-2,10,.
TGTGCCAGCAGCCCCAGGACAGGGGGTTTGGGAAACACCATATATTTT,CASSPRTGGLGNTIYF,TRBV7-8,.,TRBJ1-3,16,TRBD1
TGTGCCAGCAGTAGACAGGGGGCGTTGGGCACTGAAGCTTTCTTT,CASSRQGALGTEAFF,TRBV28,.,TRBJ1-1,15,TRBD1
TGTGCCAGCAGCCTGACTCACAAAAACATTCAGTACTTC,CASSLTHKNIQYF,TRBV28,once,TRBJ2-4,13,.
TGTGCCTGGAGAAGGGGGCACCGGGGACGTTTCTACGAGCAGTACTTC,CAWRRGHRGRFYEQYF,TRBV30,.,TRBJ2-7,16,TRBD1
TGTGCCAGCAGCTTAGCGGGACTCCCCACAGATACGCAGTATTTT,CASSLAGLPTDTQYF,TRBV7-2,.,TRBJ2-3,15,.
TGTGCCAGCAGCAGTACAGGAGGGACGAGGGGCGAGCAGTACTTC,CASSSTGGTRGEQYF,TRBV7-2,.,TRBJ2-7,15,.
TGTGCCAGCAGGGGGTCTAATGAAAAACTGTTTTTT,CASRGSNEKLFF,TRBV2,.,TRBJ1-4,12,.
TGTGCCAGCAGATACAGACCCAAGGGGAACTACGAGCAGTACTTC,CASRYRPKGNYEQYF,TRBV28,.,TRBJ2-7,15,.
TGTGCCAGCAGAACAGGGGTGCTGAGAAACACCATATATTTT,CASRTGVLRNTIYF,TRBV28,.,TRBJ1-3,14,TRBD1
TGTGCCAGCAGACTTAGCGGGAGTACGGCCGGGGAGCTGTTTTTT,CASRLSGSTAGELFF,TRBV7-2,.,TRBJ2-2,15,TRBD2